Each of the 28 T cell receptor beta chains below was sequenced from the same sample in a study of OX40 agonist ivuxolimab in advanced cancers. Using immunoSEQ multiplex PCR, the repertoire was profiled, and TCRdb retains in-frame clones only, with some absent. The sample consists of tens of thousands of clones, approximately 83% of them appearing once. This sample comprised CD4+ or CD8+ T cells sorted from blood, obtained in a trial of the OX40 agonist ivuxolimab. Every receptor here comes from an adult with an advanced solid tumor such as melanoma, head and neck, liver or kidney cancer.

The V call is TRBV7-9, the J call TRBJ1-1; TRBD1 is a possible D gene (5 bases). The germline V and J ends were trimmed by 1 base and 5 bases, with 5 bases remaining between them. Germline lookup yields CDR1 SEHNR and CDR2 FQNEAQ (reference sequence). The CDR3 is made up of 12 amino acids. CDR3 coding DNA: TGTGCCAGCAGCTTAGACAGGACTGAAGCTTTCTTT. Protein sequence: CASSLDRTEAFF. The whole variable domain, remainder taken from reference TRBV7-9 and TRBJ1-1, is DTGVSQNPRHKITKRGQNVTFRCDPISEHNRLYWYRQTLGQGPEFLTYFQNEAQLEKSRLLSDRFSAERPKGSFSTLEIQRTEQGDSAMYLCASSLDRTEAFFGQGTRLTVV.

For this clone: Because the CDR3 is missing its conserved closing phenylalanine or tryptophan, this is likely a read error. The CDR3: CATSPRIPGGSPLHL. In DNA form, the CDR3 reads TGTGCCACCAGCCCCCGCATCCCTGGAGGTTCACCCCTCCACCTT. V usage is TRBV15 and J usage is TRBJ1-6; D uncertain. The V end was cut by 5 bases, the J end by 9 bases, with 17 bases between. The CDR3 runs to 15 residues. Germline lookup yields CDR1 LNHNV and CDR2 YYDKDF (reference sequence).

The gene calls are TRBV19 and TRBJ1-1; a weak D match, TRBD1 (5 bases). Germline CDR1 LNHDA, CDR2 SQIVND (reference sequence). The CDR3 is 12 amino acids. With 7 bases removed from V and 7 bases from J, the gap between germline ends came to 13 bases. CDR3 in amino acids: CASIGGGFEAFF. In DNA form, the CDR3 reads TGTGCCAGTATCGGGGGTGGCTTTGAAGCTTTCTTT. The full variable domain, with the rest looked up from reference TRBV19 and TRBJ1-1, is DGGITQSPKYLFRKEGQNVTLSCEQNLNHDAMYWYRQDPGQGLRLIYYSQIVNDFQKGDIAEGYSVSREKKESFPLTVTSAQKNPTAFYLCASIGGGFEAFFGQGTRLTVV.

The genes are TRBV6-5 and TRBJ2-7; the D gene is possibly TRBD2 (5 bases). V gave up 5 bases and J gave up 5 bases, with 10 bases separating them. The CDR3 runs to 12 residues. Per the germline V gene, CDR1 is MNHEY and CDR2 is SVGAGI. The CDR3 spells CASSPSGNEQYF. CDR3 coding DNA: TGTGCCAGCAGTCCCTCGGGGAACGAGCAGTACTTC.

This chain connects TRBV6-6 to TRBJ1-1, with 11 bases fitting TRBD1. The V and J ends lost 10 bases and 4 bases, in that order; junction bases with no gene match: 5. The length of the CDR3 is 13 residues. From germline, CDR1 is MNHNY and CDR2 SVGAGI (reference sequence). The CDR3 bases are TGTGCCATCCGTGGGACAGGGGGCACTGAAGCTTTCTTT. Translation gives CAIRGTGGTEAFF.

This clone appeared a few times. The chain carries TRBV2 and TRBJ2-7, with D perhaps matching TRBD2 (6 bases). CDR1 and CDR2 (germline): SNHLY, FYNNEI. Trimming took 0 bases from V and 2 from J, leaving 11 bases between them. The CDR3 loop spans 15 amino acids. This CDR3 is CASSEARGPTYEQYF. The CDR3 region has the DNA TGTGCCAGCAGTGAAGCGCGGGGACCCACCTACGAGCAGTACTTC.

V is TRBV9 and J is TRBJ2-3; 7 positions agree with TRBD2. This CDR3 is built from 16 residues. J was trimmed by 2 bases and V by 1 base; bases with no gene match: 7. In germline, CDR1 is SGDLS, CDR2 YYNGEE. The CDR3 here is CASSVTGLTLTDTQYF. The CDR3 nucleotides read TGTGCCAGCAGCGTAACGGGACTAACCCTCACAGATACGCAGTATTTT.

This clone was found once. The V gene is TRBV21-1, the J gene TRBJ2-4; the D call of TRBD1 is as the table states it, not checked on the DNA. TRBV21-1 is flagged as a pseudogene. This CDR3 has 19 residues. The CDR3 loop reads CASSTPPCGSSVAKNIQYF. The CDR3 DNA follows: TGTGCCAGCAGCACTCCCCCATGTGGCTCTTCAGTGGCCAAAAACATTCAGTACTTC.

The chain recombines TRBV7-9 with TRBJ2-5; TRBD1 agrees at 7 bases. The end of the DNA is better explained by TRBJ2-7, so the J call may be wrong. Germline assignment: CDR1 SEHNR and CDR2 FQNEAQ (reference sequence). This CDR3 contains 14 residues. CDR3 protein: CASSRDSYFSEQYF. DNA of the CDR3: TGTGCCAGCAGCCGGGACAGCTATTTTAGCGAGCAGTACTTC.

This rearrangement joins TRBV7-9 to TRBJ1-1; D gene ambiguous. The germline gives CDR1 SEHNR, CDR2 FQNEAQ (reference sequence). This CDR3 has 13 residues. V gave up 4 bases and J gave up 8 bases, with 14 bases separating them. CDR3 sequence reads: CASSSPMFPEAFF. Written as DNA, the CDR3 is TGTGCCAGCAGCTCCCCGATGTTCCCCGAAGCTTTCTTT.

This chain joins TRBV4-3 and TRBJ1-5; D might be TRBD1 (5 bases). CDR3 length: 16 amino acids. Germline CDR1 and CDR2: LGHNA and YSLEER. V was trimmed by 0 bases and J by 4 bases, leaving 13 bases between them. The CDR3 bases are TGCGCCAGCAGCCAAGACCCCACTCCAGGGAATCAGCCCCAGCATTTT. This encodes CASSQDPTPGNQPQHF.

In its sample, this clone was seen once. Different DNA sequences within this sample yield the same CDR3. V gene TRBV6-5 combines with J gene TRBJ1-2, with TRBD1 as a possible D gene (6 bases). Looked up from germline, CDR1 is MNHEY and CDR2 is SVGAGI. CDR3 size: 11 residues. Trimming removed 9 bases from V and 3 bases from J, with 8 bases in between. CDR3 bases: TGTGCCAGTTCAGGGGACTATGGCTACACCTTC. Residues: CASSGDYGYTF.

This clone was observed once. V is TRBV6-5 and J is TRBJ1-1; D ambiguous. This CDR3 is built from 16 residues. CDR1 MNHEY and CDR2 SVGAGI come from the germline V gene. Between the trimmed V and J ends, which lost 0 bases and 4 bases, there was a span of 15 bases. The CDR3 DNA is TGTGCCAGCAGTTACTCGAATTTACGGGGAACCACTGAAGCTTTCTTT. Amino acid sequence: CASSYSNLRGTTEAFF.

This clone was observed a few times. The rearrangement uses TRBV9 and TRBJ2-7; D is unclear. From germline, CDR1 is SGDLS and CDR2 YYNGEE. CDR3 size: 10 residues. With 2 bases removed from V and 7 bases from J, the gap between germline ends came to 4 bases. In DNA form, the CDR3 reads TGTGCCAGCAGCGTCCAGGAGCAGTACTTC. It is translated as CASSVQEQYF.

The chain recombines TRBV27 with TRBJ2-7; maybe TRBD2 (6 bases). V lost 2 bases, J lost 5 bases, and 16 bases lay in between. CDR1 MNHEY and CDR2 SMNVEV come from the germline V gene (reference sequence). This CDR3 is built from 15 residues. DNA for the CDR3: TGTGCCAGCAGTTTAATCGGGGGAGGCAAGGACGAGCAGTACTTC. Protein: CASSLIGGGKDEQYF.

CDR3 region: CASSVRGHFTEAFF. CDR3 nucleotide sequence: TGTGCCAGCAGCGTGCGGGGCCATTTCACTGAAGCTTTCTTT. The chain employs TRBV9 and TRBJ1-1, with D perhaps matching TRBD1 (5 bases). Germline CDR1 and CDR2: SGDLS and YYNGEE. Deletions cut 2 bases from V and 4 bases from J, with 12 bases between. This CDR3 contains 14 residues.

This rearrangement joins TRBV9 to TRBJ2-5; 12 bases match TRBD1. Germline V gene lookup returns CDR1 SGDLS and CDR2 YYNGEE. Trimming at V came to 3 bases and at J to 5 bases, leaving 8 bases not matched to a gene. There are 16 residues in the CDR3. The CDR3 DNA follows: TGTGCCAGCAGCGATTCCGGGACAGGGGGCATCGAGACCCAGTACTTC. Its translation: CASSDSGTGGIETQYF.

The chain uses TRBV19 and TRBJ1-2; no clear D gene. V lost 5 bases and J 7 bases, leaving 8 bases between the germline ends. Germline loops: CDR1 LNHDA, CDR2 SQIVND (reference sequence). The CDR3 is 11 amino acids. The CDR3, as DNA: TGTGCCAGTAGTTTCGGCGGTGGCTACACCTTC. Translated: CASSFGGGYTF.

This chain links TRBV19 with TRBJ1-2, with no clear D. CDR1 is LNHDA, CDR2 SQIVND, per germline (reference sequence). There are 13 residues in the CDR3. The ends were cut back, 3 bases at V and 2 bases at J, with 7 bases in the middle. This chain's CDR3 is CASSMGGNYGYTF. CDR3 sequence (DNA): TGTGCCAGTAGTATGGGAGGGAACTATGGCTACACCTTC.

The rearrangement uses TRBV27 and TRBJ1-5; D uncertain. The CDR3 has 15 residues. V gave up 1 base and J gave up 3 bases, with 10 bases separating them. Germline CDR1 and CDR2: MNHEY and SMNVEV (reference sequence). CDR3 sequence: CASSLYWAYNQPQHF. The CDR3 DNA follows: TGTGCCAGCAGTTTATATTGGGCCTACAATCAGCCCCAGCATTTT.

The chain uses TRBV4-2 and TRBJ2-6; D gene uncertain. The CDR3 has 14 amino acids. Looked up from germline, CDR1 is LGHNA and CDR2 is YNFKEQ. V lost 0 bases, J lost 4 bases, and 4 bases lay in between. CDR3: CASSQDPGANVLTF. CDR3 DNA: TGTGCCAGCAGCCAAGATCCGGGGGCCAACGTCCTGACTTTC.

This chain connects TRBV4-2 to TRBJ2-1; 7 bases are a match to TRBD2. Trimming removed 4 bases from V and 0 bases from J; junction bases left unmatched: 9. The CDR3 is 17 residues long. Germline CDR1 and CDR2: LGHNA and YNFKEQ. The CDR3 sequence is CASSPSPGLSSYNEQFF. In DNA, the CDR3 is TGTGCCAGCAGCCCGTCCCCGGGACTAAGCTCCTACAATGAGCAGTTCTTC.

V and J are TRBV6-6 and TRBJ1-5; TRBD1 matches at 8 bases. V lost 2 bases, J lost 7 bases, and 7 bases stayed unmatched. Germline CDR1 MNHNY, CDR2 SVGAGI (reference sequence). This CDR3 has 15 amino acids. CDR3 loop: CASSYETGALQPQHF. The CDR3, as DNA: TGTGCCAGCAGTTACGAGACAGGGGCGTTGCAGCCCCAGCATTTT.

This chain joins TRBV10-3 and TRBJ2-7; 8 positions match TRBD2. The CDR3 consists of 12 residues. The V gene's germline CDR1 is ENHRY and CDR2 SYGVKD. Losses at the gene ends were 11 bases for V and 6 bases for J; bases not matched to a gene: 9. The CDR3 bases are TGTGCCTTGGGGTTCGGGGGGGGCGAGCAGTACTTC. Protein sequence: CALGFGGGEQYF.

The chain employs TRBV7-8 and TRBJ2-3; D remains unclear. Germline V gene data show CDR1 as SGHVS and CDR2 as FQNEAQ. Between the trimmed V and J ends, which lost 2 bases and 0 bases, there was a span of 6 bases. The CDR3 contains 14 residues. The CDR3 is CASSLLGSTDTQYF. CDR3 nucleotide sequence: TGTGCCAGCAGCTTACTAGGAAGCACAGATACGCAGTATTTT.

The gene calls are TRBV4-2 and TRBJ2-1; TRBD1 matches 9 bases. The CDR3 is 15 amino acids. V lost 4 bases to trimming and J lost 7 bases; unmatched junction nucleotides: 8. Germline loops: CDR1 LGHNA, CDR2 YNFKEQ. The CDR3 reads CASSPRDREGNEQFF. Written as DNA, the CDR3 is TGTGCCAGCAGCCCTAGGGACAGGGAAGGGAATGAGCAGTTCTTC.

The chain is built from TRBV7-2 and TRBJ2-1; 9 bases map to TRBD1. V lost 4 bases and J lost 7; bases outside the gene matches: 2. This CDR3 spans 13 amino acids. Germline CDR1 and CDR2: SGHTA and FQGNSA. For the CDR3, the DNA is TGTGCCAGCAGCTCACAGGGGGCAAATGAGCAGTTCTTC. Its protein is CASSSQGANEQFF.

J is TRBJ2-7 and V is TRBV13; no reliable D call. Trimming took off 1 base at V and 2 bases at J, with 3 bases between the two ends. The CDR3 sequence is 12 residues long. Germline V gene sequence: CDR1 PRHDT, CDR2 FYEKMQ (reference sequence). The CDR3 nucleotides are TGTGCCAGCAGCTTAGTGGCCTACGAGCAGTACTTC. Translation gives CASSLVAYEQYF. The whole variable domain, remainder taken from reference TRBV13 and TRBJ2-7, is AAGVIQSPRHLIKEKRETATLKCYPIPRHDTVYWYQQGPGQDPQFLISFYEKMQSDKGSIPDRFSAQQFSDYHSELNMSSLELGDSALYFCASSLVAYEQYFGPGTRLTVT.